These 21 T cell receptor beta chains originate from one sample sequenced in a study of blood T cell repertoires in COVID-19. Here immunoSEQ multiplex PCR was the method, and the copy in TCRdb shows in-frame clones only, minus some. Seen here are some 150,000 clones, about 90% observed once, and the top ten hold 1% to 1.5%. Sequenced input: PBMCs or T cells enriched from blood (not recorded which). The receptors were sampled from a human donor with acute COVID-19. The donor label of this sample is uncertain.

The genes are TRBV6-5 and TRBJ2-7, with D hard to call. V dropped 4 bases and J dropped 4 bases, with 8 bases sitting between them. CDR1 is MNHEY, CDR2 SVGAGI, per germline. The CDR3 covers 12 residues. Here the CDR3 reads CASSSTPYEQYF. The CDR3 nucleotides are TGTGCCAGCAGTTCTACCCCTTACGAGCAGTACTTC.

CDR3 nucleotide sequence: TGTGCCAGCAGGGACAGGGTGTCCACTGAAGCTTTCTTT. It translates to CASRDRVSTEAFF. The V gene is TRBV12-3 or TRBV12-4, the J gene TRBJ1-1, with 8 nucleotides matching TRBD1. This CDR3 has 13 residues. V was pared by 6 bases and J by 4 bases, with 4 bases of the junction left unmatched.

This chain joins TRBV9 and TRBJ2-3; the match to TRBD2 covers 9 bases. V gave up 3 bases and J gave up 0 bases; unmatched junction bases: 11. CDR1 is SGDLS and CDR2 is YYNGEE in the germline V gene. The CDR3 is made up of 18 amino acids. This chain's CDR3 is CASSDSGPSGESTDTQYF. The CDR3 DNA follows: TGTGCCAGCAGCGACAGTGGTCCTAGCGGGGAGAGCACAGATACGCAGTATTTT.

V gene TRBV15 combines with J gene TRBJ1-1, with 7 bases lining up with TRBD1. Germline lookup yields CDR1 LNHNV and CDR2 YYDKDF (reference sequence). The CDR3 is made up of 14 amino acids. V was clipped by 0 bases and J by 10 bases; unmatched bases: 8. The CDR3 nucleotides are TGTGCCACCAGCAGAGACCAGGACAGGCAAGGAGCTTTCTTT. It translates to CATSRDQDRQGAFF. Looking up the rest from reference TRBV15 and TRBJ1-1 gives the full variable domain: DAMVIQNPRYQVTQFGKPVTLSCSQTLNHNVMYWYQQKSSQAPKLLFHYYDKDFNNEADTPDNFQSRRPNTSFCFLDIRSPGLGDTAMYLCATSRDQDRQGAFFGQGTRLTVV.

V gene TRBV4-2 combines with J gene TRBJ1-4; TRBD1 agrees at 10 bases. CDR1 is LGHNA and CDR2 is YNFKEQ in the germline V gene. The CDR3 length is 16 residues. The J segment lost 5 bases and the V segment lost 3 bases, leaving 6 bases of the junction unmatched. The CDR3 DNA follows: TGTGCCAGCAGCCAGGACAGGGGGACTGGGAATGAAAAACTGTTTTTT. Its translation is CASSQDRGTGNEKLFF.

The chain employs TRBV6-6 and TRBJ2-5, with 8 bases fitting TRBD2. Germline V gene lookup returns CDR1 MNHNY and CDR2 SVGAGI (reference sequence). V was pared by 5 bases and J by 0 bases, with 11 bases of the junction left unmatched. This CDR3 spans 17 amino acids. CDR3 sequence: CASSPPLLAGHQETQYF. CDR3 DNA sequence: TGTGCCAGCAGTCCGCCCCTCCTAGCGGGCCACCAAGAGACCCAGTACTTC.

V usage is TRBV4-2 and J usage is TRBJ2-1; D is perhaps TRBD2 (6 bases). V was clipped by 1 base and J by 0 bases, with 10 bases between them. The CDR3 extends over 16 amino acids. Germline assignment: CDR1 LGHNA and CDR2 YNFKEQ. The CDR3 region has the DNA TGTGCCAGCAGCCAAGGGGACTGGAGCTCCTACAATGAGCAGTTCTTC. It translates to CASSQGDWSSYNEQFF.

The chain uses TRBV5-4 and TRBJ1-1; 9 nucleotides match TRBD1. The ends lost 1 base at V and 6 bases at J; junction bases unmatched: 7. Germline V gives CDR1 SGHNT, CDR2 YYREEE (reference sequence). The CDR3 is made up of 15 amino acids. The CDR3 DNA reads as TGTGCCAGCAGCTTGATGGGACAGGGCTTACCTGAAGCTTTCTTT. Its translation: CASSLMGQGLPEAFF.

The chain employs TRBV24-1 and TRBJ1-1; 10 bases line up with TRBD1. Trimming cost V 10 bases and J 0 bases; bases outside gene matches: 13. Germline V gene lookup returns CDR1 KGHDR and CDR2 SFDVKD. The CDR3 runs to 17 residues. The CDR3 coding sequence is TGTGCCACTGCGGGGGACAGGGGATGGTCCATGAACACTGAAGCTTTCTTT. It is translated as CATAGDRGWSMNTEAFF.

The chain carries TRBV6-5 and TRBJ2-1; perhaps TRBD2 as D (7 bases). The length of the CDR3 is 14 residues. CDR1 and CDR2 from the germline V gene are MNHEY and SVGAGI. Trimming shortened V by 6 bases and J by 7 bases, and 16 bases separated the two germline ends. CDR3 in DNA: TGTGCCAGCAGGGTGGGGGGGGGCACGAATGAGCAGTTCTTC. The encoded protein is CASRVGGGTNEQFF.

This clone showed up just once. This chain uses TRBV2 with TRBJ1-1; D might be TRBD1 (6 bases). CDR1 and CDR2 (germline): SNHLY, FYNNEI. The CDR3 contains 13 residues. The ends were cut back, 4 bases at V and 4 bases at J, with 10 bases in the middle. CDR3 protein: CASSAGGPTEAFF. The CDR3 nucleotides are TGTGCCAGCAGTGCCGGGGGGCCCACTGAAGCTTTCTTT.

CDR3 amino acids: CASSGGQGPEYF. In DNA, the CDR3 is TGTGCCAGCAGTGGCGGCCAGGGGCCTGAGTACTTC. The V and J genes are TRBV2 and TRBJ2-7; possible D gene TRBD1, 6 bases. The germline CDR1 and CDR2 sequences are SNHLY and FYNNEI. Trimming shortened V by 4 bases and J by 11 bases, and 15 bases separated the two germline ends. The length of the CDR3 is 12 residues. Variable domain in full (rest from reference TRBV2 and TRBJ2-7): EPEVTQTPSHQVTQMGQEVILRCVPISNHLYFYWYRQILGQKVEFLVSFYNNEISEKSEIFDDQFSVERPDGSNFTLKIRSTKLEDSAMYFCASSGGQGPEYFGPGTRLTVT.

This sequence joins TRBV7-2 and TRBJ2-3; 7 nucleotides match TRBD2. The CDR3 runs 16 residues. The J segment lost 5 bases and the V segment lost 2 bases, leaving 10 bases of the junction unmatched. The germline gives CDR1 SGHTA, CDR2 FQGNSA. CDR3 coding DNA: TGTGCCAGCAGCTTAAAGCCCTGGGGGGGTGGAGATACGCAGTATTTT. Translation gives CASSLKPWGGGDTQYF.

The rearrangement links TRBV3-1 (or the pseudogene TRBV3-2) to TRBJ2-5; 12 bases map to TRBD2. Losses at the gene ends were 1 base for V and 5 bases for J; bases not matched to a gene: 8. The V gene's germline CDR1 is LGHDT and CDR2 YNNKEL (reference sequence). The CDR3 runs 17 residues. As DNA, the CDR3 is TGTGCCAGCAGCCAAGTCCGACTAGCGGGGGTATGGGAGACCCAGTACTTC. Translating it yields CASSQVRLAGVWETQYF.

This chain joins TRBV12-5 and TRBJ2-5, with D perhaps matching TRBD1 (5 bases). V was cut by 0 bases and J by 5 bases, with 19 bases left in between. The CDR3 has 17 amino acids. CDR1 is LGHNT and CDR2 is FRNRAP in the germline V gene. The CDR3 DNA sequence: TGTGCTAGTGGTTTGGTACTTAGAAGGGGCCCCTCCGAGACCCAGTACTTC. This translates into CASGLVLRRGPSETQYF.

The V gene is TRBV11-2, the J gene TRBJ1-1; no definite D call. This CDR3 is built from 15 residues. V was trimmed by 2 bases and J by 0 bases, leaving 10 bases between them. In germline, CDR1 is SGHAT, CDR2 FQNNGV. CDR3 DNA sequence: TGTGCCAGCAGCTTATCCGCGCAAGTGAACACTGAAGCTTTCTTT. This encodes CASSLSAQVNTEAFF.

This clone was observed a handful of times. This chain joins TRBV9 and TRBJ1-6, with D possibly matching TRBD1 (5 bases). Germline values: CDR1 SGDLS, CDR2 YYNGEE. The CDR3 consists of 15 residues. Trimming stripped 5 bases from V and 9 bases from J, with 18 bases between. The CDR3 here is CASRTPDTESSPLHF. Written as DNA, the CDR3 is TGTGCCAGCAGGACGCCGGACACGGAGAGTTCACCCCTCCACTTT.

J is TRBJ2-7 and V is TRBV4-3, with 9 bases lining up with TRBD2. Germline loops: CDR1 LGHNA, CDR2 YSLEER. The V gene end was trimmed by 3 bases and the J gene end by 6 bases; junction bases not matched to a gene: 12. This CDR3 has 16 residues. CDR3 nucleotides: TGCGCCAGCAGCCAGGATCCGGGACTAGCTTCCGTCGAGCAGTACTTC. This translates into CASSQDPGLASVEQYF.

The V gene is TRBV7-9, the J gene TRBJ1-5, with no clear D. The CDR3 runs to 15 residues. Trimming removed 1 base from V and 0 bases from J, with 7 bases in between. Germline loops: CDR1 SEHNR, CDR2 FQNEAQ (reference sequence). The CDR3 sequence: CASSLGGPSNQPQHF. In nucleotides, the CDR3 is TGTGCCAGCAGCTTAGGTGGGCCTAGCAATCAGCCCCAGCATTTT.

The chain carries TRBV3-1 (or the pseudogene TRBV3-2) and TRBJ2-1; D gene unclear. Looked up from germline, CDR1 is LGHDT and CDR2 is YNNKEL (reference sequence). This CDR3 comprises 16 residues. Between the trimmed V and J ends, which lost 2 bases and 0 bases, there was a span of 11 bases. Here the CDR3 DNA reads TGTGCCAGCAGCCAAATTAAGAGAAGCTCCTACAATGAGCAGTTCTTC. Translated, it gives CASSQIKRSSYNEQFF.

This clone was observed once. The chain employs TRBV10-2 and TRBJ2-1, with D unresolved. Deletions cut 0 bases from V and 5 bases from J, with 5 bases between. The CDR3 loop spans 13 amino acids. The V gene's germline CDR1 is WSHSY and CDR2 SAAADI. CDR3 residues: CASSESYNNEQFF. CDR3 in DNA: TGCGCCAGCAGTGAGTCGTACAACAATGAGCAGTTCTTC.